The clone carrying this T cell receptor beta chain was seen a handful of times. Its target is unknown. These data come from a study of T-cell reconstitution after alpha-beta-depleted transplantation in children. Study results and caveats: Some patients' high day-60 TCRbeta diversity was attributed to recipient cells surviving conditioning. Reported findings indicate that, about two months after transplant, alpha-beta T cells came from several hundred expanded clones, which were derived from non-depleted graft cells. A year had passed since transplant, and T-cell counts and diversity by then came mostly from newly produced T cells.

The CDR3 is 13 residues long. V lost 3 bases and J 2 bases, leaving 6 bases between the germline ends. Unique molecular identifiers were used to barcode this TCRbeta library. MiXCR, applied by TCRdb to the PCR reads, yields one record per CDR3 protein. The sample contains 670,000 or so distinct CDR3 sequences, approximately 14% of which appear only once. The sequences come from PBMCs, collected before TCRalphabeta/CD19-depleted stem cell transplant. This chain joins TRBV12-3 or TRBV12-4 and TRBJ2-3; no firm D call. The receptor was derived from a girl under 10 years old with congenital amegakaryocytic thrombocytopenia, due to receive a stem cell transplant. This CDR3 is CASSLPDTDTQYF. As DNA, the CDR3 is TGTGCCAGCAGTTTGCCTGACACAGATACGCAGTATTTT.